What follows describes a single T cell receptor beta chain. Antigen unknown. The protocol was immunoSEQ multiplex PCR, while the TCRdb copy is restricted to in-frame clones and leaves out a portion. The sample carries approximately 100,000 clones, about 88% recorded once. This CDR3 is built from 16 residues. From germline, CDR1 is SGDLS and CDR2 YYNGEE. V was clipped by 3 bases and J by 7 bases; unmatched bases: 9. The record originates from a study of graft-versus-host responses after intestinal transplantation. Sequencing was performed on unstimulated CD4+ T cells sorted from spleen or lymph node cells, taken before intestinal transplant. The source is a human donor who received an intestinal transplant. The gene calls are TRBV9 and TRBJ2-1, with TRBD2 matching over 11 bases. The CDR3 DNA is TGTGCCAGCAGCGCACGGGGACTAGCGGAGTGGAATGAGCAGTTCTTC. Its protein product is CASSARGLAEWNEQFF.